A selection of T cell receptor beta chains follows, all from one sample in a study of T-cell memory formation after mild COVID-19. TCRdb independently ran MiXCR on the 5' RACE reads; one entry per CDR3 protein. The sample records 550,000 to 600,000 distinct CDR3 sequences, approximately 21% being singletons. What was sequenced was PBMCs or a T cell subset sorted from them (not recorded which). These receptors were collected from an adult woman who had mild COVID-19 (a few samples of this study predate the infection). Cell type and time point are not known. CDR3s include the opening cysteine and the closing phenylalanine or tryptophan. D genes are given only for firm matches. Clone size is not always given. Where it is, it says once, few, many or a class for expanded clones.

d_gene	v_gene	len	j_gene	abundance	CDR3nt	CDR3aa
NA	TRBV27	16	TRBJ2-1	many	TGTGCCAGCAGTTCTTGGACGACAGTTTCCTACAATGAGCAGTTCTTC	CASSSWTTVSYNEQFF
NA	TRBV15	13	TRBJ2-7	NA	TGTGCCACCAGCAGAGATCAAGCCTACGAGCAGTACTTC	CATSRDQAYEQYF
TRBD1	TRBV10-3	17	TRBJ2-7	few	TGTGCCATCAGTGAGTCCCTTTTTTCCCGGGACAGAGACGAGCAGTACTTC	CAISESLFSRDRDEQYF
TRBD2	TRBV20-1	14	TRBJ2-4	NA	TGCAGTGCTAATACCGGGACTAGCAGCTACATTCAGTACTTC	CSANTGTSSYIQYF
NA	TRBV19	13	TRBJ1-4	few	TGTGCCAGTAGTATAAGTGGGGAGGAAAAACTGTTTTTT	CASSISGEEKLFF
NA	TRBV12-3/TRBV12-4	14	TRBJ2-1	few	TGTGCCAGCAGTTTCTTAGGAAAGAACAATGAGCAGTTCTTC	CASSFLGKNNEQFF
NA	TRBV19	16	TRBJ1-2	NA	TGTGCCAGTAGAAGCCGCGCCCGACAGAACGGCTATGGCTACACCTTC	CASRSRARQNGYGYTF
NA	TRBV12-3/TRBV12-4	15	TRBJ1-6	few	TGTGCCAGCAGCTTTGATCCTGGGGTGGATTCACCCCTCCACTTT	CASSFDPGVDSPLHF
TRBD1	TRBV12-3/TRBV12-4	12	TRBJ1-2	NA	TGTGCCAGCATAGAGGGGGCATATGGCTACACCTTC	CASIEGAYGYTF
NA	TRBV9	15	TRBJ1-3	NA	TGTGCCAGCAGAAGGACAAGCCACTCTGGAAACACCATATATTTT	CASRRTSHSGNTIYF
NA	TRBV9	15	TRBJ2-7	few	TGTGCCAGCAGCGTTCACGGGACGGACCTCTACGAGCAGTACTTC	CASSVHGTDLYEQYF
NA	TRBV4-2	14	TRBJ1-1	NA	TGTGCCAGCAGCCAAGACGCCCTGAACACTGAAGCTTTCTTT	CASSQDALNTEAFF
NA	TRBV20-1	14	TRBJ1-5	few	TGCAGTGGTGCGGACAGCTATAGCAATCAGCCCCAGCATTTT	CSGADSYSNQPQHF
TRBD2	TRBV18	17	TRBJ2-7	NA	TGTGCCAGCTCACCACCCCGGGCTAGCGGGTCCTCCTACGAGCAGTACTTC	CASSPPRASGSSYEQYF
NA	TRBV27	14	TRBJ1-6	NA	TGTGCCAGCAGTTTTGGGGGGTCAAATTCACCCCTCCACTTT	CASSFGGSNSPLHF
NA	TRBV3-1	11	TRBJ1-1	many	TGCGCCAGCAGCCAGGGGACCGAAGCTTTCTTT	CASSQGTEAFF
TRBD1	TRBV20-1	15	TRBJ2-5	NA	TGCAGTGCTAGCCAAGGGACAGGGCCTCAAGAGACCCAGTACTTC	CSASQGTGPQETQYF
NA	TRBV27	17	TRBJ2-5	NA	TGTGCCAGCAGTTTATTGGTAGGGGGAAGAGGTCAAGAGACCCAGTACTTC	CASSLLVGGRGQETQYF
TRBD1	TRBV7-2	13	TRBJ1-5	many	TGTGCCAGCAGCGTCAGGGGGGAACAGCCCCAGCATTTT	CASSVRGEQPQHF
NA	TRBV9	15	TRBJ2-2	few	TGTGCCAGCAGCATAGACTCGGTCTATCCCGGGGAGCTGTTTTTT	CASSIDSVYPGELFF
TRBD2	TRBV5-1	13	TRBJ2-7	NA	TGCGCCAGCAGCTTGTTCGGGGGGAACGAGCAGTACTTC	CASSLFGGNEQYF
TRBD1	TRBV20-1	14	TRBJ1-2	few	TGCAGTGCTACTTTTACAGGGGGCAACTATGGCTACACCTTC	CSATFTGGNYGYTF
TRBD2	TRBV29-1	13	TRBJ2-3	NA	TGCAGCGTTGATGCGGGAGCCACAGATACGCAGTATTTT	CSVDAGATDTQYF
NA	TRBV29-1	11	TRBJ1-2	NA	TGCAGCGTTTCGACGGCCTATGGCTACACCTTC	CSVSTAYGYTF
NA	TRBV18	12	TRBJ2-7	many	TGTGCCAGCTCACCTGCGACGCGCGAGCAGTACTTC	CASSPATREQYF
NA	TRBV5-1	14	TRBJ1-1	NA	TGCGCCAGCAGCTTGCGACAGGCTTCCACTGAAGCTTTCTTT	CASSLRQASTEAFF
NA	TRBV12-3/TRBV12-4	13	TRBJ2-2	few	TGTGCCAGTGGCGCAGGGAGCACCGGGGAGCTGTTTTTT	CASGAGSTGELFF
TRBD2	TRBV9	17	TRBJ2-1	NA	TGTGCCAGCAGCGGACGACTAGCGGGGGGACTTTACAATGAGCAGTTCTTC	CASSGRLAGGLYNEQFF
NA	TRBV12-3/TRBV12-4	12	TRBJ2-7	NA	TGTGCCAGCAGTTCCGGATGGGCCGAGCAGTACTTC	CASSSGWAEQYF
NA	TRBV7-9	20	TRBJ2-4	few	TGTGCCAGCATCCCGTGGGTCAGGGCGAGACCAAAGTTAGCCAAAAACATTCAGTACTTC	CASIPWVRARPKLAKNIQYF
NA	TRBV21-1	14	TRBJ2-6	few	TGTGCCAGCTTAGTGAGCTCTGGGGCCAACGTCCTGACTTTC	CASLVSSGANVLTF
NA	TRBV9	16	TRBJ1-3	few	TGTGCCAGCAGCGTAGCGGAGCGAAGCTCTGGAAACACCATATATTTT	CASSVAERSSGNTIYF
TRBD1	TRBV15	15	TRBJ2-7	NA	TGTGCCACCAGCCAAGACGGACAGGTCTCCTACGAGCAGTACTTC	CATSQDGQVSYEQYF
NA	TRBV10-3	14	TRBJ1-6	few	TGTGCCATCAGAGGGACCGGGGCAGAGGGGCCCCTCCACTTT	CAIRGTGAEGPLHF
NA	TRBV19	15	TRBJ2-7	NA	TGTGCCAGTAGTATACTCCGGCCGTTGTCCTACGAGCAGTACTTC	CASSILRPLSYEQYF
NA	TRBV14	17	TRBJ1-2	NA	TGTGCCAGCAGCCAACTACGCGGAGGGTCCGACTACTATGGCTACACCTTC	CASSQLRGGSDYYGYTF
TRBD1	TRBV12-3/TRBV12-4	17	TRBJ1-4	NA	TGTGCCAGCAGTTCCACAACGCCGACAGGGTTAAATGAAAAACTGTTTTTT	CASSSTTPTGLNEKLFF
NA	TRBV6-5	15	TRBJ1-1	few	TGTGCCAGCAGTTACGTGGGGAATCCGAACACTGAAGCTTTCTTT	CASSYVGNPNTEAFF
NA	TRBV4-2	15	TRBJ2-3	NA	TGTGCCAGCAGCCAAGTCACTAAATCGACAGATACGCAGTATTTT	CASSQVTKSTDTQYF
NA	TRBV24-1	15	TRBJ2-3	NA	TGTGCCACCAGTGATTTGGCAGGGTCGGGAGATACGCAGTATTTT	CATSDLAGSGDTQYF
TRBD1	TRBV19	14	TRBJ1-1	few	TGTGCCAGTAGTGAAACAGGGGAAAGCACTGAAGCTTTCTTT	CASSETGESTEAFF
NA	TRBV5-1	15	TRBJ1-1	few	TGCGCCAGCAGCTCCAGGACATCGAAGAACACTGAAGCTTTCTTT	CASSSRTSKNTEAFF
NA	TRBV29-1	13	TRBJ2-7	few	TGCAGCGTTACCCGGACAGCCTCAGGGGAGCAGTACTTC	CSVTRTASGEQYF
TRBD2	TRBV3-1	17	TRBJ2-3	few	TGTGCCAGCAGCCAAGCCCCAGCGGGGGTATCGAGCTATACGCAGTATTTT	CASSQAPAGVSSYTQYF
TRBD1	TRBV12-3/TRBV12-4	18	TRBJ2-1	few	TGTGCCAGCAGTTTAGCCAGGTTAAGTGGGGACAGGGGGTATGAGCAGTTCTTC	CASSLARLSGDRGYEQFF
TRBD2	TRBV7-9	17	TRBJ2-5	NA	TGTGCCAGCAGCCCGGGGCTAGCGGGAGGAGGAGGCGAGACCCAGTACTTC	CASSPGLAGGGGETQYF
NA	TRBV6-4	14	TRBJ2-1	few	TGTGCCAGCAGTGACTCGGCGCGGCGGCCCGAGCAGTTCTTC	CASSDSARRPEQFF
TRBD2	TRBV6-2/TRBV6-3	17	TRBJ2-7	NA	TGTGCCAGCACCGATCTTCCGGGACTAGCGGGAGGCCGCGAGCAGTACTTC	CASTDLPGLAGGREQYF
TRBD2	TRBV30	14	TRBJ2-2	once	TGTGCCTGGAGTGTGGGCGGGAGCGCCGGGGAGCTGTTTTTT	CAWSVGGSAGELFF
NA	TRBV7-9	17	TRBJ2-6	few	TGTGCCAGCAGCGACAGGTTAGATGCCTCTGGGGCCAACGTCCTGACTTTC	CASSDRLDASGANVLTF
NA	TRBV12-3/TRBV12-4	14	TRBJ1-1	few	TGTGCCAGCAGTTTAGCGCCGGCGAACACTGAAGCTTTCTTT	CASSLAPANTEAFF
NA	TRBV5-1	14	TRBJ2-6	NA	TGCGCCAGCAGCTTCGACACTGGGGCCAACGTCCTGACTTTC	CASSFDTGANVLTF
NA	TRBV5-1	14	TRBJ1-2	NA	TGCGCCAGCAGCTTGGTTGCGGGGGGCCATGGCTACACCTTC	CASSLVAGGHGYTF
TRBD1	TRBV4-3	15	TRBJ2-7	few	TGCGCCAGCAGCCAAGTGGGGACAGGGGCCCACGAGCAGTACTTC	CASSQVGTGAHEQYF
NA	TRBV29-1	16	TRBJ2-2	few	TGCAGCGTTGGCGGGGGCAGGGGGCAAAACACCGGGGAGCTGTTTTTT	CSVGGGRGQNTGELFF
TRBD2	TRBV7-2	15	TRBJ2-1	NA	TGTGCCAGCAGCTTAGGAAGCGGGAGGGCCGGGGAGCAGTTCTTC	CASSLGSGRAGEQFF
NA	TRBV30	15	TRBJ2-2	few	TGTGCCTGGAGTGCAGGGCGGGGATGGACCGGGGAGCTGTTTTTT	CAWSAGRGWTGELFF
NA	TRBV7-2	14	TRBJ1-1	NA	TGTGCCAGCAGCCGGATATGGCAGGATGATGAAGCTTTCTTT	CASSRIWQDDEAFF
TRBD2	TRBV12-3/TRBV12-4	14	TRBJ2-7	NA	TGTGCCAGCAGTTGGGGCCGGGACTACTACGAGCAGTACTTC	CASSWGRDYYEQYF